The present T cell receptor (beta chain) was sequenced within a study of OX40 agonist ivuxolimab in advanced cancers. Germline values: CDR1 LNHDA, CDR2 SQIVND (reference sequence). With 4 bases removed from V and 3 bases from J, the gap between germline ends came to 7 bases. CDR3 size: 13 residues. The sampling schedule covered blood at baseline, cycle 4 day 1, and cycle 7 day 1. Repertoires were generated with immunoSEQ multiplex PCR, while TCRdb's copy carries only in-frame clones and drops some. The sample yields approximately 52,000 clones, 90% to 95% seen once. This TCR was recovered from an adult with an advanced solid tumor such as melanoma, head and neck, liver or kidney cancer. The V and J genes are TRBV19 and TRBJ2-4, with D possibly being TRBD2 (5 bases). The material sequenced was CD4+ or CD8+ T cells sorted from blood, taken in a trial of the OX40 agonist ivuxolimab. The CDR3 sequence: CASSNRGKNIQYF. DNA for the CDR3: TGTGCCAGTAGTAACCGGGGCAAAAACATTCAGTACTTC.